This record looks at one TCR beta chain sequence and its context. The authors' processing: Estimated nucleated cell counts came from reference gene primer amplification. The table came from immunoSEQ multiplex PCR; TCRdb's copy has only in-frame clones and leaves some out. Clonal size and the V and J genes are those of that table, whereas D and trimming came from the DNA. The sample carries under 35,000 clones, around 89% recorded once. This entry is derived from a study of blood T cell repertoires in COVID-19. Study-wide context: COVID-19 samples from acute and convalescent phases originated in the United States, Italy and Spain. T cells, B-cell-depleted T cells, or PBMCs supplied cDNA or gDNA.

This receptor was taken from a human donor in a cohort sampled during active COVID-19. What was sequenced was peripheral blood.

CDR3 sequence (DNA): TGTGCCAGCAGCCCCGGGGATGCACCTAACTATGGCTACACCTTC. Its protein product is CASSPGDAPNYGYTF. The chain links TRBV7-3 to TRBJ1-2; no clear D gene. The CDR3 is made up of 15 amino acids. Trimming removed 5 bases at V and 0 bases at J, with 13 bases between. From germline, CDR1 is SGHTA and CDR2 FQGTGA.